The 15 T cell receptor beta chains reported below all come from one sample, sequenced in a study of cytotoxic CD8 clonotypes in ibrutinib-treated CLL. Data came from immunoSEQ multiplex PCR; TCRdb stores just in-frame clones and leaves some out. The sample contains almost 250,000 clones, around 70% of which appear only once. This specimen was PBMCs, taken after 24 months of ibrutinib treatment. The receptors were sampled from a human donor with chronic lymphocytic leukemia.

The gene calls are TRBV28 and TRBJ1-1; tentative D call: TRBD1 (6 bases). The length of the CDR3 is 15 residues. Germline CDR1 MDHEN, CDR2 SYDVKM. The ends were cut back, 5 bases at V and 0 bases at J, with 13 bases in the middle. The CDR3 coding sequence is TGTGCCAGCAGTACAGGGACCGCGATGAACACTGAAGCTTTCTTT. This translates into CASSTGTAMNTEAFF.

There are a few counts of this clone. The genes are TRBV27 and TRBJ2-7, with D hard to call. Trimming took off 6 bases at V and 2 bases at J, with 17 bases between the two ends. Germline CDR1 reads MNHEY; CDR2 reads SMNVEV (reference sequence). The CDR3 runs to 15 residues. CDR3 sequence (DNA): TGTGCCAGCAGCCCCCAGACGGGCGATACCTACGAGCAGTACTTC. Translating it yields CASSPQTGDTYEQYF.

This sequence joins TRBV19 and TRBJ2-1, with TRBD2 matching 11 bases. With 6 bases clipped from V and 4 bases from J, the junction kept 5 bases outside the gene matches. The germline V gene has CDR1 LNHDA and CDR2 SQIVND (reference sequence). The CDR3 covers 15 residues. The CDR3, as DNA: TGTGCCAGTAGCACTAGCGGGAGATCGTACAATGAGCAGTTCTTC. Encoded protein: CASSTSGRSYNEQFF.

The CDR3 nucleotides read TGTGCCAGCAGTTACGGTTCCCGCGCGCGGGGAGATACGCAGTATTTT. This codes for CASSYGSRARGDTQYF. This chain uses TRBV6-5 with TRBJ2-3, with D possibly being TRBD2 (6 bases). The ends were cut back, 2 bases at V and 5 bases at J, with 17 bases in the middle. CDR1 and CDR2 (germline): MNHEY, SVGAGI. The CDR3 totals 16 residues.

Here the CDR3 DNA reads TGTGCCAGCTCACCACGAAGGGATCCCTCTTACGAGCAGTACTTC. Translated, it gives CASSPRRDPSYEQYF. This chain links TRBV18 with TRBJ2-7; D not certain. The germline V gene encodes CDR1 KGHSH and CDR2 LQKENI. The CDR3 runs 15 residues. Trimming cost V 1 base and J 4 bases, with 14 bases left between them.

The chain couples TRBV19 to TRBJ1-5; TRBD1 matches 8 bases. This CDR3 has 18 amino acids. V was clipped by 6 bases and J by 0 bases; unmatched bases: 13. The germline gives CDR1 LNHDA, CDR2 SQIVND (reference sequence). The CDR3, as DNA: TGTGCCAGTAGCCCGGACAGGGTGTCCGCCGATAGCAATCAGCCCCAGCATTTT. Translation: CASSPDRVSADSNQPQHF. Looking up the rest from reference TRBV19 and TRBJ1-5 gives the full variable domain: DGGITQSPKYLFRKEGQNVTLSCEQNLNHDAMYWYRQDPGQGLRLIYYSQIVNDFQKGDIAEGYSVSREKKESFPLTVTSAQKNPTAFYLCASSPDRVSADSNQPQHFGDGTRLSIL.

The genes are TRBV4-3 and TRBJ1-5; TRBD1 aligns across 7 bases. This CDR3 contains 14 residues. Germline V gene data show CDR1 as LGHNA and CDR2 as YSLEER. The V gene end was trimmed by 2 bases and the J gene end by 5 bases; junction bases not matched to a gene: 3. The CDR3 region is CASSQYDRDQPQHF. CDR3 DNA: TGCGCCAGCAGCCAATACGACAGGGATCAGCCCCAGCATTTT.

The rearrangement uses TRBV27 and TRBJ1-1; 7 positions match TRBD1. Germline values: CDR1 MNHEY, CDR2 SMNVEV (reference sequence). The CDR3 contains 17 residues. V lost 5 bases and J lost 2; bases outside the gene matches: 14. The CDR3 coding sequence is TGTGCCAGCAGTAATCACAGGGGCCCTTACCATAACACTGAAGCTTTCTTT. The encoded protein is CASSNHRGPYHNTEAFF.

This chain joins TRBV27 and TRBJ2-5; 11 nucleotides match TRBD2. Germline values: CDR1 MNHEY, CDR2 SMNVEV (reference sequence). The junction had 8 bases not matched to a gene; V was cut back by 5 bases and J by 3 bases. CDR3 length equals 16 residues. CDR3 nucleotides: TGTGCCAGCAGTCCGAGACTAGCGGGATGGGAAGAGACCCAGTACTTC. Translated, it gives CASSPRLAGWEETQYF.

This chain links TRBV6-1 with TRBJ2-1, with D maybe TRBD1 (6 bases). This CDR3 has 14 residues. The ends were cut back, 11 bases at V and 6 bases at J, with 20 bases in the middle. The germline V gene has CDR1 MNHNS and CDR2 SASEGT. Here the CDR3 DNA reads TGTGCCGGCGCCGGGACACTCATTACCAATGAGCAGTTCTTC. Its protein is CAGAGTLITNEQFF.

This clone is a singleton in its sample. The chain employs TRBV18 and TRBJ1-1, with 12 positions matching TRBD1. This CDR3 is 16 amino acids long. Germline-derived CDR1 and CDR2 are KGHSH and LQKENI. V shed 3 bases, J shed 5 bases, and the junction held 7 bases outside the gene matches. The DNA of the CDR3 is TGTGCCAGCTCACCGGGACAGGGGGCGTTGTTGACTGAAGCTTTCTTT. Translating it yields CASSPGQGALLTEAFF.

This chain connects TRBV4-3 to TRBJ2-1, with 8 nucleotides matching TRBD2. V lost 3 bases, J lost 0 bases, and 1 base stayed unmatched. The CDR3 is 15 residues long. Germline V lookup: CDR1 LGHNA, CDR2 YSLEER. This chain's CDR3 is CASSHTSGSYNEQFF. In DNA, the CDR3 is TGCGCCAGCAGCCACACTAGCGGCTCCTACAATGAGCAGTTCTTC.

The genes are TRBV6-6 and TRBJ2-7; 8 nucleotides align to TRBD2. V lost 5 bases and J lost 1; bases outside the gene matches: 7. From germline, CDR1 is MNHNY and CDR2 SVGAGI (reference sequence). The length of the CDR3 is 15 residues. The CDR3 DNA sequence: TGTGCCAGCAGTCGAGGTACTAGCGGTTCCTACGAGCAGTACTTC. It translates to CASSRGTSGSYEQYF.

Only one count was recorded for this clone. The chain joins TRBV5-1 to TRBJ2-1; 8 nucleotides align to TRBD1. The CDR3 extends over 14 amino acids. The junction had 3 bases not matched to a gene; V was cut back by 0 bases and J by 7 bases. CDR1 and CDR2 from the germline V gene are SGHRS and YFSETQ. The CDR3 is CASSLVRTGNEQFF. The CDR3 DNA follows: TGCGCCAGCAGCTTGGTCCGGACAGGGAATGAGCAGTTCTTC. Combining the CDR3 with reference TRBV5-1 and TRBJ2-1 gives the whole variable domain KAGVTQTPRYLIKTRGQQVTLSCSPISGHRSVSWYQQTPGQGLQFLFEYFSETQRNKGNFPGRFSGRQFSNSRSEMNVSTLELGDSALYLCASSLVRTGNEQFFGPGTRLTVL.

The chain links TRBV4-3 to TRBJ2-7; 9 bases are a match to TRBD2. Germline CDR1 is LGHNA and CDR2 is YSLEER. Trimming removed 1 base from V and 6 bases from J; junction bases left unmatched: 10. This CDR3 region has 16 residues. CDR3 bases: TGCGCCAGCAGCCAAGTCCTAGCGGGGCTTTTAGGCGAGCAGTACTTC. The encoded protein is CASSQVLAGLLGEQYF.